Included here is one T cell receptor beta chain sequence, with context. The study ran its PCR with 60 Vbeta and 13 Jbeta primers. Repertoires were generated with immunoSEQ multiplex PCR, while TCRdb's copy carries only in-frame clones and drops some. The data show more than 150,000 clones, with nearly 80% seen just once and about 5.6% held by the top ten. The source of the sample is a study of cytomegalovirus exposure and HLA in healthy donors. V gave up 2 bases and J gave up 0 bases; unmatched junction bases: 4. This CDR3 is built from 17 residues. Germline V CDR1 and CDR2: LGHNA, YSLEER. The clonotype was recovered from a woman aged 30 to 39 in good health and CMV-seropositive. The V gene is TRBV4-3, the J gene TRBJ2-3, with 11 bases aligning to TRBD2. Sequencing was carried out using PBMCs. The CDR3 DNA sequence: TGCGCCAGCAGCCAAATTAGCGGGGGGGCTAGCACAGATACGCAGTATTTT. Translating gives CASSQISGGASTDTQYF.